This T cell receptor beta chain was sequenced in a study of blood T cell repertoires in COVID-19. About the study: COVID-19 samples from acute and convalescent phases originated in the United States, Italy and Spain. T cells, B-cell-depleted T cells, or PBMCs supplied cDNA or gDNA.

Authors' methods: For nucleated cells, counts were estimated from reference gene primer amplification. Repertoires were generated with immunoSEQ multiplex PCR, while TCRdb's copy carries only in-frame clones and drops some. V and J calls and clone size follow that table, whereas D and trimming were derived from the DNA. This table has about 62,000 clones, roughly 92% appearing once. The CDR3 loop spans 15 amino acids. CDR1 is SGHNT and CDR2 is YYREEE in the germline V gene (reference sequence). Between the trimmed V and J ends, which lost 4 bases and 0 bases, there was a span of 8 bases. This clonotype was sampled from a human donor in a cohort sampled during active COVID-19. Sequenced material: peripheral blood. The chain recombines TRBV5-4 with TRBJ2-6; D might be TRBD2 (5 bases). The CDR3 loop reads CASSTGVSGANVLTF. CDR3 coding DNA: TGTGCCAGCAGCACCGGGGTCTCTGGGGCCAACGTCCTGACTTTC. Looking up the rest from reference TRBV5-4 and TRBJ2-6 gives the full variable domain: ETGVTQSPTHLIKTRGQQVTLRCSSQSGHNTVSWYQQALGQGPQFIFQYYREEENGRGNFPPRFSGLQFPNYSSELNVNALELDDSALYLCASSTGVSGANVLTFGAGSRLTVL.